This T cell receptor (beta chain) was captured in a study of OX40 agonist ivuxolimab in advanced cancers. Anyone with autoimmune disease history or systemic immunosuppression was excluded. Assay used: immunoSEQ multiplex PCR; TCRdb lists only in-frame clones, some missing. The repertoire includes tens of thousands of clones, 85% to 90% of them detected once, and less than 0.85% sits in the top ten. Germline CDR1 LNHDA, CDR2 SQIVND (reference sequence). The CDR3 loop spans 14 amino acids. Trimming stripped 6 bases from V and 2 bases from J, with 10 bases between. This receptor was identified in an adult with an advanced solid tumor such as melanoma, head and neck, liver or kidney cancer. The rearrangement links TRBV19 to TRBJ2-2; D uncertain. The specimen comprised CD4+ or CD8+ T cells sorted from blood, sampled in a trial of the OX40 agonist ivuxolimab. The CDR3 region has the DNA TGTGCCAGTAGCACAATACTCAACACCGGGGAGCTGTTTTTT. Its protein is CASSTILNTGELFF.